This TCR beta chain was identified in a study of blood T cells in healthy people across ages (dated by TCRdb to between 2015 and 2017). In terms of the full investigation: Template switching captured roughly one uniquely barcoded TCR beta cDNA molecule per two T cells in model experiments. The study measured age-related changes in TCR beta repertoire diversity using deep sequencing normalized with unique cDNA molecular identifiers. The donors were split into four age groups: young (average around 17 years), middle-aged (roughly 39), aged (62) and long-lived (over 80). To avoid experimental bias, donors of different ages were spread randomly across the sequencing lanes. For two donors (one aged 18 to 30 and one aged 80 or older), the study analyzed two additional independent replicas of 1 million unique cDNA reads from the same blood draw. Broad study findings and their caveats: Estimates of total diversity based on one million sequenced T cells were regarded as lower bounds and as underestimates. The long-lived group showed more naive CD4+ T cells, fewer expanded clones and increased TCR diversity than the aged group, suggesting age selection. Because profiling used bulk unsorted PBMCs, naive and antigen-experienced compartments could not be compared conclusively. A strong correlation was found between observed TCR beta diversity and the percentage of naive T cells measured by flow cytometry. The CMV infection status of donors was not known, potentially confounding age-related changes in expanded clonotypes. Observed TCR beta diversity per million T cells fell roughly linearly with age, and a significant reduction was already apparent by age approximately 41.

As concerns this clonotype: The specificity of this receptor is unknown. Base qualities are not recorded, but no much larger clone differs from it by a single base.

Donors were roughly 40 systemically healthy Caucasian individuals from Russia aged roughly 6 to 95 years. Approximately 9.3 milliliters of peripheral blood were drawn from each donor into EDTA-treated Vacutainer tubes. Ficoll-Paque density-gradient centrifugation was used to isolate PBMCs, with at least 7 million per sample. Total RNA was extracted from PBMCs with Trizol reagent, with at least 6 micrograms obtained per sample. Naive CD45RAhigh/CD27high T cell percentages were measured by flow cytometry on a PBMC aliquot from every donor. CDR1 and CDR2, per the germline V gene (reference sequence), are DFQATT and SNEGSKA. The CDR3 contains 13 residues, cysteine and phenylalanine counted. Only CDR3 DNA remains: 39 bases, in frame from the first base. Trimming costs V 2 bases and J 3 bases, and their ends lie 10 bases apart. The protocol used for the library was 5' RACE. The instrument was an Illumina HiSeq 2500. A second PCR of roughly 7 to 11 cycles was performed with a sample-barcoded 5' primer and a J-beta primer mix. A template-switch 5' adaptor carrying 12 random nucleotides introduced a unique molecular identifier onto each TCR beta cDNA molecule. Each sample yielded at least 3 million CDR3-containing paired-end reads. First-strand cDNA was synthesized from all RNA with the Mint cDNA synthesis kit, primed by a TRBC-specific oligonucleotide. Following uracil-DNA glycosylase treatment, all cDNA underwent a first 18-cycle PCR with the universal primers M1SS and BC2_uni_R. On the study's bioinformatics: Each sample was normalized by randomly selecting 1 million high-quality reads, each carrying a distinct molecular identifier. Instead of being binned into consensus sequences, reads with shared molecular identifiers were discarded. MiTCR, with a Q25 quality threshold and the strictest error-elimination algorithm, was used for CDR3 identification, clonotype clustering and error correction. Lower-bound total TCR beta diversity was estimated with a nonparametric unseen species model using Euler transformation. TCRdb itself trimmed the public reads at Q25 with fastp, ran MiXCR and retained productive beta chains. CDR3 protein sequences are deduplicated, and each keeps its most common genes and DNA. TCRdb, not the authors, supplied the V and J calls. The sample yields 600,000 to 800,000 distinct CDR3 sequences; about 50% were counted once. Roughly 13% of the sample is held by the ten biggest clonotypes.

The chain links TRBV20-1 with TRBJ2-5; a tentative D match to TRBD2 spans 5 bases. The sample taken for sequencing was blood. The receptor was derived from a woman aged 80 or over in good health. The CDR3 reads as follows: CSARWWREETQYF. The base sequence is TGCAGTGCTAGATGGTGGCGGGAAGAGACCCAGTACTTC.